This T cell receptor beta chain was documented in a study of metastatic and nonmetastatic thyroid tumors. Across the study: Repertoires from malignant and benign thyroid patients were compared across blood and tumor or nodule tissue. Whole-study findings and limits: Reported TCR beta diversity, measured in blood and tumor, was significantly higher for malignant thyroid tumors than for benign nodules.

Every patient underwent thyroid surgery untreated. In the original processing: Researchers built a distant-metastasis classifier for papillary thyroid cancer that drew on CDR3 differences across clinicopathological groups. With MiXCR, TCRdb called clones anew from the PCR reads. TCRdb's processing, not the authors' own work, is the source of the V and J calls. Among 20,000 to 25,000 clones listed, around 12% were seen once. As regards this clone: Its specificity is not known.

The CDR3 extends over 16 amino acids. The germline V and J ends were trimmed by 8 bases and 0 bases, with 19 bases remaining between them. Germline CDR1 reads SGHAT; CDR2 reads FQNNGV. The sequence came from a female donor with papillary thyroid cancer or a benign thyroid nodule (not recorded which). Some clones in this sample may be carry-over from other donors' samples. Sequencing input: blood. J is TRBJ1-2 and V is TRBV11-2; the D is unclear. CDR3: CASSRVWSPSNYGYTF. The CDR3 nucleotides are TGTGCCAGCTCTCGGGTTTGGAGCCCCTCTAACTATGGCTACACCTTC.